The 24 T cell receptor beta chains in this list originate from one sample, sequenced in a study of blood T cells in healthy people across ages. It was with a sample-barcoded 5' primer and a J-beta primer mix that a second PCR of roughly 7 to 12 cycles was run. TCRdb itself ran the 5' RACE reads through MiXCR, one entry per CDR3 protein. The table records approximately 490,000 distinct CDR3 sequences, about 24% of them present only once. These data were likewise used in another study, on T cells of mothers and their children.

The source material was blood. All receptors derive from a boy between 5 and 17 years old in good health.

J is TRBJ2-1 and V is TRBV7-2; possible D gene TRBD1, 6 bases. Looked up from germline, CDR1 is SGHTA and CDR2 is FQGNSA. The CDR3 is made up of 12 amino acids. Between the trimmed V and J ends, which lost 5 bases and 8 bases, there was a span of 10 bases. In DNA form, the CDR3 reads TGTGCCAGCAGCAAGGGGGTCCATGAGCAGTTCTTC. Residues: CASSKGVHEQFF.

This chain uses TRBV27 with TRBJ2-7; unclear D gene. The CDR3 runs to 14 residues. The V end lost 6 bases, the J end lost 2 bases, and 14 bases lay between the germline ends. Germline loops: CDR1 MNHEY, CDR2 SMNVEV (reference sequence). The CDR3 loop reads CASRMGRTPYEQYF. The CDR3 DNA sequence: TGTGCCAGCAGAATGGGCAGGACCCCCTACGAGCAGTACTTC.

The gene calls are TRBV20-1 and TRBJ1-4; the D gene is possibly TRBD1 (5 bases). Germline CDR1 is DFQATT and CDR2 is SNEGSKA (reference sequence). This CDR3 is built from 12 residues. V was cut by 2 bases and J by 14 bases, with 15 bases left in between. CDR3 in DNA: TGCAGTGCTAGACAGGGCGAGGTCGGCCTGTTTTTT. Its protein product is CSARQGEVGLFF.

The chain uses TRBV5-1 and TRBJ1-2; D gene ambiguous. The germline V gene encodes CDR1 SGHRS and CDR2 YFSETQ. The V end lost 0 bases, the J end lost 3 bases, and 12 bases lay between the germline ends. The CDR3 contains 15 residues. The CDR3 DNA reads TGCGCCAGCAGCTTGGAGACATTCTTACACTATGGCTACACCTTC. This encodes CASSLETFLHYGYTF.

The rearrangement joins TRBV28 to TRBJ2-3; a possible D gene is TRBD1 (6 bases). The CDR3 is 15 residues long. Trimming left V 6 bases short and J 1 base short, with 14 bases between. Germline values: CDR1 MDHEN, CDR2 SYDVKM. The CDR3 DNA reads TGTGCCAGCAGGGGACGGGCAGGGGGCACAGATACGCAGTATTTT. This translates into CASRGRAGGTDTQYF.

The sample holds a few counts of this clonotype. This chain connects TRBV20-1 to TRBJ2-7; a possible D gene is TRBD2 (5 bases). Germline CDR1 and CDR2: DFQATT and SNEGSKA (reference sequence). This CDR3 has 12 residues. Deletions cut 3 bases from V and 3 bases from J, with 9 bases between. CDR3 amino acids: CSARDFLYEQYF. The CDR3 DNA reads as TGCAGTGCTAGGGACTTCCTCTACGAGCAGTACTTC.

J is TRBJ1-2 and V is TRBV29-1; the D gene is possibly TRBD1 (6 bases). This CDR3 has 11 amino acids. V gave up 3 bases and J gave up 8 bases, with 10 bases separating them. Germline V lookup: CDR1 SQVTM, CDR2 ANQGSEA. CDR3 sequence reads: CSVEGAGGYTF. The CDR3 nucleotides read TGCAGCGTTGAGGGGGCTGGCGGCTACACCTTC.

The chain has TRBV7-2 and TRBJ1-1, with 8 bases lining up with TRBD1. This CDR3 spans 13 amino acids. After removal of 4 bases from V and 8 bases from J, the junction contained 6 bases not matched to a gene. Germline-derived CDR1 and CDR2 are SGHTA and FQGNSA. CDR3 nucleotide sequence: TGTGCCAGCAGCTCAGGGACAGGCCAAGAAGCTTTCTTT. Translation gives CASSSGTGQEAFF.

The chain uses TRBV28 and TRBJ1-1; D remains unclear. Looked up from germline, CDR1 is MDHEN and CDR2 is SYDVKM. The germline V and J ends were trimmed by 3 bases and 3 bases, with 11 bases remaining between them. The CDR3 is 14 residues long. The CDR3 reads CASSLHRSYTEAFF. Written as DNA, the CDR3 is TGTGCCAGCAGTTTGCACAGATCTTACACTGAAGCTTTCTTT.

The V call is TRBV29-1, the J call TRBJ2-7, with D perhaps TRBD2 (6 bases). The CDR3 is made up of 16 amino acids. Germline V CDR1 and CDR2: SQVTM, ANQGSEA. Trimming took 2 bases from V and 2 from J, leaving 19 bases between them. CDR3 protein: CSVELFGGGRAYEQYF. The CDR3 DNA is TGCAGCGTTGAACTTTTTGGCGGAGGGCGCGCCTACGAGCAGTACTTC.

This clonotype occurred a few times. The rearrangement joins TRBV4-2 to TRBJ2-2, with D hard to call. This CDR3 region has 15 residues. Germline CDR1 is LGHNA and CDR2 is YNFKEQ. V lost 4 bases, J lost 1 base, and 10 bases lay in between. The CDR3 sequence: CASSRVTVNTGELFF. The CDR3 bases are TGTGCCAGCAGCCGCGTCACGGTGAACACCGGGGAGCTGTTTTTT.

This clonotype was picked up a small number of times. The V and J genes are TRBV6-2 or TRBV6-3 and TRBJ2-1; 15 bases are a match to TRBD2. V trimming: 8 bases; J trimming: 7 bases; junction bases outside the gene matches: 9. Germline CDR1 and CDR2: MNHEY and SVGEGT. This CDR3 spans 16 amino acids. The CDR3, as DNA: TGTGCCAGCGGAGGCCTGGGACTAGCGGGGGGTAATGAGCAGTTCTTC. Translation: CASGGLGLAGGNEQFF.

This clonotype was found once. V gene TRBV9 combines with J gene TRBJ2-7; D possibly matches TRBD1 or TRBD2 (5 bases each). V lost 3 bases and J lost 5, with 30 bases in between. This CDR3 is 19 amino acids long. Germline CDR1 reads SGDLS; CDR2 reads YYNGEE. CDR3 sequence: CASSAIHQQVFEGKHEQYF. For the CDR3, the DNA is TGTGCCAGCAGCGCTATTCACCAGCAGGTTTTCGAGGGGAAGCACGAGCAGTACTTC.

This clonotype was seen at least ten times. The chain has TRBV7-2 and TRBJ2-1; 10 nucleotides agree with TRBD1. The trim removed 3 bases at V and 5 bases at J, leaving 4 bases unmatched. CDR1 is SGHTA and CDR2 is FQGNSA in the germline V gene. This CDR3 comprises 15 residues. CDR3 nucleotides: TGTGCCAGCAGCTTGGACAGGGGGGGACACAATGAGCAGTTCTTC. Encoded protein: CASSLDRGGHNEQFF.

In its sample, this clonotype was seen a few times. V usage is TRBV27 and J usage is TRBJ2-1; D gene unclear. Trimming removed 3 bases from V and 5 bases from J, with 5 bases in between. Germline values: CDR1 MNHEY, CDR2 SMNVEV (reference sequence). CDR3 length: 12 residues. CDR3 region: CASSFINNEQFF. CDR3 in DNA: TGTGCCAGCAGTTTCATCAACAATGAGCAGTTCTTC.

This chain uses TRBV28 with TRBJ2-3; 9 nucleotides line up with TRBD2. The J segment lost 4 bases and the V segment lost 3 bases, leaving 11 bases of the junction unmatched. The CDR3 is made up of 17 amino acids. CDR1 is MDHEN, CDR2 SYDVKM, per germline. The CDR3 loop reads CASSLASGTSIADTQYF. The CDR3, as DNA: TGTGCCAGCAGTTTGGCTAGCGGGACAAGCATAGCAGATACGCAGTATTTT.

The sample holds a few counts of this clonotype. CDR3 nucleotides: TGTGCCAGCAGGGTGGGGGAATCCCCTAACTATGGCTACACCTTC. It encodes CASRVGESPNYGYTF. The chain couples TRBV2 to TRBJ1-2, with D perhaps TRBD1 (5 bases). The ends were cut back, 6 bases at V and 0 bases at J, with 14 bases in the middle. The CDR3 has 15 amino acids. Per germline, CDR1 SNHLY and CDR2 FYNNEI. Looking up the rest from reference TRBV2 and TRBJ1-2 gives the full variable domain: EPEVTQTPSHQVTQMGQEVILRCVPISNHLYFYWYRQILGQKVEFLVSFYNNEISEKSEIFDDQFSVERPDGSNFTLKIRSTKLEDSAMYFCASRVGESPNYGYTFGSGTRLTVV.

This clonotype was counted a few times. The chain couples TRBV4-3 to TRBJ2-7; unclear D gene. This CDR3 comprises 17 residues. Germline CDR1 and CDR2: LGHNA and YSLEER. V gave up 0 bases and J gave up 2 bases, with 17 bases separating them. This CDR3 is CASSQEFLLTATYEQYF. CDR3 bases: TGCGCCAGCAGCCAAGAGTTTCTGTTGACCGCTACCTACGAGCAGTACTTC.

The V gene is TRBV5-6, the J gene TRBJ1-5; possibly TRBD1 for D (5 bases). Germline V lookup: CDR1 SGHDT, CDR2 YYEEEE. CDR3 size: 14 residues. Between the trimmed V and J ends, which lost 2 bases and 7 bases, there was a span of 13 bases. For the CDR3, the DNA is TGTGCCAGCAGCTTCAATTGGGGGAACCAGCCCCAGCATTTT. Its translation: CASSFNWGNQPQHF.

This sequence joins TRBV6-2 or TRBV6-3 and TRBJ2-3; 9 positions agree with TRBD2. The CDR3 spans 13 residues. CDR1 and CDR2 (germline): MNHEY, SVGEGT. The J segment lost 13 bases and the V segment lost 5 bases, leaving 10 bases of the junction unmatched. The CDR3 spells CASSKTDIAGEYF. CDR3 nucleotide sequence: TGTGCCAGCAGTAAAACGGACATAGCGGGGGAGTATTTT.

The V and J genes are TRBV30 and TRBJ1-5; D may be TRBD1 (5 bases). V was shortened by 0 bases and J by 7 bases, with 10 bases between the two germline ends. The CDR3 runs to 13 residues. Germline V gene lookup returns CDR1 GTSNPN and CDR2 SVGIG (reference sequence). The CDR3 DNA sequence: TGTGCCTGGAGTGTTCAGGGAAAACAGCCCCAGCATTTT. Protein: CAWSVQGKQPQHF.

This chain links TRBV5-1 with TRBJ2-5; 7 bases align to TRBD2. This CDR3 spans 16 amino acids. The germline V gene encodes CDR1 SGHRS and CDR2 YFSETQ. The V gene end was trimmed by 0 bases and the J gene end by 4 bases; junction bases not matched to a gene: 9. CDR3 coding DNA: TGCGCCAGCAGCTTGGTGCAAGGGGAGGGCCCAGAGACCCAGTACTTC. Protein product: CASSLVQGEGPETQYF.

Regarding this clonotype: Germline is not matched at one junction end, which may reflect a read error. This chain connects TRBV7-8 to TRBJ1-5, with 7 positions matching TRBD1. Germline lookup yields CDR1 SGHVS and CDR2 FQNEAQ. This CDR3 comprises 15 residues. This chain's CDR3 is CASSLGRGLNQPQHF. CDR3 DNA: TGTGCCAGCAGTTTAGGAAGGGGGCTCAATCAGCCCCAGCATTTT.

The chain combines TRBV7-2 with TRBJ1-6; tentatively, D is TRBD1 (5 bases). CDR1 and CDR2 from the germline V gene are SGHTA and FQGNSA. Trimming shortened V by 5 bases and J by 8 bases, and 22 bases separated the two germline ends. CDR3 length: 17 residues. CDR3 sequence reads: CASSPRMGGGSDSPLHF. The CDR3 bases are TGTGCCAGCAGCCCTCGAATGGGGGGAGGGAGCGATTCACCCCTCCACTTT.